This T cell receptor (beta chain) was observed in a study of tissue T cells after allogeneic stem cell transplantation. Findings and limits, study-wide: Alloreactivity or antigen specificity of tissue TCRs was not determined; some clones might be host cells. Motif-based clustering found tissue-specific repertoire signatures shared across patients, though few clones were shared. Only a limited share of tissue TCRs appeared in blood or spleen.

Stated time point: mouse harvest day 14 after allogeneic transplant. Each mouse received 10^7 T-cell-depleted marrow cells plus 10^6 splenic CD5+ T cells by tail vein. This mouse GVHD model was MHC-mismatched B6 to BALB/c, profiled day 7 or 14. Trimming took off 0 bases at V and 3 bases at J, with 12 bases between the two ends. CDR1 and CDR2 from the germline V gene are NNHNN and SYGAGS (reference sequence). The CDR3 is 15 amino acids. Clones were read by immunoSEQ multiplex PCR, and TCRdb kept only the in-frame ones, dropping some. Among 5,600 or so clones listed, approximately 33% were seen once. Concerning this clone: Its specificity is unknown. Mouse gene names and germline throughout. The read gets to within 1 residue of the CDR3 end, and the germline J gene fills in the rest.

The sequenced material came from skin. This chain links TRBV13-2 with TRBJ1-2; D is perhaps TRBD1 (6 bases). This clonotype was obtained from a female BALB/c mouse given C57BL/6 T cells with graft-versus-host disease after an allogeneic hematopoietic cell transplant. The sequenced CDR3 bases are TGTGCCAGCGGTGATGAAGAACAGGGTGACTCCGACTACACC. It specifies CASGDEEQGDSDYT. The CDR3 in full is CASGDEEQGDSDYTF.